Listed here is a single T cell receptor (beta chain). Its antigen is unidentified. Sorted-subset replicate PCR reactions contained 200 to 250 ng DNA, corresponding to about 30,000 T cell genomes. The repertoire was sequenced with immunoSEQ multiplex PCR; TCRdb's copy has only in-frame clones and lacks some. The sample lists roughly 380,000 clones, approximately 96% occurring once. With 1 base removed from V and 3 bases from J, the gap between germline ends came to 16 bases. The CDR3 runs 16 residues. Germline CDR1 and CDR2: SGHRS and YFSETQ. This entry is derived from a study of shared clonotypes between healthy human individuals. Study-level points and caveats: Naive subsets tended to show greater estimated richness than memory subsets. The generation probabilities recorded for non-shared clonotypes fell below those of clonotypes shared by all four donors. Approximately 4.6% of naive CD4 clonotypes were common to a handful of donors.

The V call is TRBV5-1, the J call TRBJ1-1; D call uncertain. The sequence derives from a man aged 30 to 45 in good health. Sequencing was carried out using memory CD8+ T cells sorted from blood. Subset given: CD45RO+ cells pooled with CCR7-negative TemRA cells. As DNA, the CDR3 is TGCGCCAGCAGCTTGACGTCAGGTTATTTGTACACTGAAGCTTTCTTT. Amino acid sequence: CASSLTSGYLYTEAFF.